What follows is one T cell receptor (beta chain) and its context. In germline, CDR1 is MNHEY, CDR2 SVGAGI. The ends lost 3 bases at V and 10 bases at J; junction bases unmatched: 6. This CDR3 is 14 amino acids long. These data are taken from a study of T-cell memory formation after mild COVID-19. TCRdb fed the 5' RACE reads into MiXCR, producing one record per CDR3 protein. Of under 300,000 distinct CDR3 sequences in the sample, under 20% are singletons; the top ten hold 23%. The J gene is TRBJ1-4, the V gene TRBV6-5; 9 positions match TRBD1. The sample was PBMCs or a T cell subset sorted from them (not recorded which). This clonotype was obtained from a man between 18 and 35 years old who had mild COVID-19 (a few samples of this study predate the infection). Cell type and time point are not known. This CDR3 is CASSYLGQGGKLFF. In DNA, the CDR3 is TGTGCCAGCAGTTATTTGGGACAGGGCGGAAAACTGTTTTTT.